The 21 T cell receptor beta chains below were found in one sample sequenced in a study of neurological immune-mediated disorders. TCRdb re-derived calls from the 5' RACE reads in MiXCR, one entry per CDR3 protein. The sample includes approximately 85,000 distinct CDR3 sequences, under 4.5% seen only once; the top ten take more than 5%. Time point noted: longitudinal time-point 3. The specimen was PBMCs. These receptors all come from a woman aged 55-70 years with multiple sclerosis.

By proportion, this clonotype is medium-sized. The CDR3 DNA follows: TGTGCCAGCACCGCGGATAGCGGGGGGGCAGGTGAGCAGTTCTTC. It encodes CASTADSGGAGEQFF. J is TRBJ2-1 and V is TRBV6-4; 11 bases line up with TRBD2. Germline V gene data show CDR1 as MRHNA and CDR2 as SNTAGT. The J segment lost 9 bases and the V segment lost 7 bases, leaving 11 bases of the junction unmatched. The CDR3 is 15 amino acids.

In its sample, this clonotype was seen many times. This rearrangement joins TRBV7-8 to TRBJ1-5; no definite D call. The CDR3 is 15 residues long. The germline CDR1 and CDR2 sequences are SGHVS and FQNEAQ. V was pared by 3 bases and J by 2 bases, with 11 bases between. CDR3 residues: CASSFRVSGNQPQHF. CDR3 DNA sequence: TGTGCCAGCAGCTTTCGGGTGTCGGGCAATCAGCCCCAGCATTTT.

This clonotype was detected many times. J is TRBJ2-1 and V is TRBV6-5; tentative D call: TRBD2 (5 bases). The CDR3 spans 11 residues. Germline V lookup: CDR1 MNHEY, CDR2 SVGAGI. V was trimmed by 5 bases and J by 14 bases, leaving 13 bases between them. This CDR3 reads CASSTVMEEFF. CDR3 nucleotides: TGTGCCAGCAGTACGGTCATGGAGGAGTTCTTC.

This clonotype was seen many times. Here the CDR3 DNA reads TGCGCCAGCAGCTGGACTAGCGGGACCCCGAACACCGGGGAGCTGTTTTTT. It encodes CASSWTSGTPNTGELFF. The chain combines TRBV5-1 with TRBJ2-2, with 12 bases identical to TRBD2. Germline V CDR1 and CDR2: SGHRS, YFSETQ. V lost 3 bases to trimming and J lost 0 bases; unmatched junction nucleotides: 3. This CDR3 is built from 17 residues.

This clonotype is judged medium-sized. The V and J genes are TRBV28 and TRBJ2-1; the match to TRBD2 covers 7 bases. J was trimmed by 11 bases and V by 2 bases; bases with no gene match: 15. This CDR3 is 16 amino acids long. Germline V CDR1 and CDR2: MDHEN, SYDVKM. DNA for the CDR3: TGTGCCAGCAGTTTACCCCTAACGGCGGGGGTTACTAAGCAGTTCTTC. It translates to CASSLPLTAGVTKQFF. The full variable domain, with the rest looked up from reference TRBV28 and TRBJ2-1, is DVKVTQSSRYLVKRTGEKVFLECVQDMDHENMFWYRQDPGLGLRLIYFSYDVKMKEKGDIPEGYSVSREKKERFSLILESASTNQTSMYLCASSLPLTAGVTKQFFGPGTRLTVL.

This clonotype has ten or more counts. The rearrangement links TRBV2 to TRBJ2-3; 9 bases fit TRBD2. The V and J ends lost 5 bases and 1 base, in that order; junction bases with no gene match: 7. CDR1 is SNHLY and CDR2 is FYNNEI in the germline V gene. The CDR3 contains 16 residues. The CDR3 loop is CASSPLSGGGTDTQYF. CDR3 bases: TGTGCCAGCAGTCCCCTTAGCGGGGGAGGCACAGATACGCAGTATTTT.

This clonotype was detected many times. J is TRBJ2-2 and V is TRBV29-1; D gene unclear. The CDR3 runs to 12 residues. V lost 4 bases and J lost 6, with 9 bases in between. From germline, CDR1 is SQVTM and CDR2 ANQGSEA. The CDR3: CSVAFQAGELFF. CDR3 DNA sequence: TGCAGCGTTGCTTTTCAGGCCGGGGAGCTGTTTTTT.

This clonotype was picked up many times. This chain links TRBV20-1 with TRBJ2-5; no firm D call. CDR3 size: 12 residues. In germline, CDR1 is DFQATT, CDR2 SNEGSKA (reference sequence). Trimming cost V 6 bases and J 5 bases, with 13 bases left between them. The CDR3 DNA follows: TGCAGTGCACCGGACCCCTCCGAGACCCAGTACTTC. Its protein product is CSAPDPSETQYF.

The table lists this clonotype with many counts. The V call is TRBV5-1, the J call TRBJ2-2; D unresolved. The CDR3 runs to 15 residues. CDR1 SGHRS and CDR2 YFSETQ come from the germline V gene. V was pared by 4 bases and J by 4 bases, with 14 bases between. The CDR3 bases are TGCGCCAGCAGCCCCCAGGCGGACGGCACCGGGGAGCTGTTTTTT. It codes for CASSPQADGTGELFF.

This clonotype was counted many times. The rearrangement joins TRBV4-1 to TRBJ2-7; 10 bases map to TRBD2. The CDR3 is 17 amino acids. With 0 bases clipped from V and 1 base from J, the junction kept 6 bases outside the gene matches. The germline V gene encodes CDR1 MGHRA and CDR2 YSYEKL. The CDR3 region has the DNA TGCGCCAGCAGCCAAGAGAGGCTAGCGGGGGCTTCCTACGAGCAGTACTTC. The encoded protein is CASSQERLAGASYEQYF.

This clonotype was counted ten times or more. The chain uses TRBV29-1 and TRBJ2-7; 8 nucleotides agree with TRBD1. The CDR3 loop spans 14 amino acids. Trimming removed 7 bases from V and 1 base from J; junction bases left unmatched: 9. CDR1 is SQVTM and CDR2 is ANQGSEA in the germline V gene. CDR3 bases: TGCAGCGCCCAGACAGGGGCGGGTTCCTACGAGCAGTACTTC. Its protein product is CSAQTGAGSYEQYF.

This clonotype was seen many times. V gene TRBV7-2 combines with J gene TRBJ2-2; D is possibly TRBD2 (6 bases). The CDR3 covers 12 residues. From germline, CDR1 is SGHTA and CDR2 FQGNSA. V dropped 11 bases and J dropped 7 bases, with 14 bases sitting between them. The CDR3 is CAPRGVDGELFF. The CDR3 nucleotides are TGTGCCCCCCGCGGGGTGGACGGGGAGCTGTTTTTT.

This clonotype was recorded at least ten times. The chain employs TRBV6-5 and TRBJ1-1; D ambiguous. The germline V and J ends were trimmed by 7 bases and 4 bases, with 13 bases remaining between them. The germline V gene encodes CDR1 MNHEY and CDR2 SVGAGI. The CDR3 is 13 residues long. The CDR3 protein is CASMAAGVTEAFF. The CDR3 DNA reads as TGTGCCAGCATGGCCGCGGGTGTCACTGAAGCTTTCTTT.

This clonotype was picked up many times. The chain employs TRBV3-1 and TRBJ2-7, with TRBD1 matching over 7 bases. The CDR3 consists of 16 residues. Germline CDR1 reads LGHDT; CDR2 reads YNNKEL (reference sequence). V lost 4 bases to trimming and J lost 0 bases; unmatched junction nucleotides: 9. CDR3 in amino acids: CASSRNFGTVSYEQYF. DNA of the CDR3: TGTGCCAGCAGCCGTAACTTTGGGACAGTCTCCTACGAGCAGTACTTC.

This clonotype was seen at least ten times. The chain employs TRBV6-5 and TRBJ2-7; TRBD1 matches 8 bases. Germline assignment: CDR1 MNHEY and CDR2 SVGAGI. CDR3 size: 15 residues. V dropped 2 bases and J dropped 3; count of bases not matched to a gene: 6. In DNA, the CDR3 is TGTGCCAGCAGTTACGCGGGACAGGCCGACTACGAGCAGTACTTC. This codes for CASSYAGQADYEQYF.

This clonotype was found many times. The chain joins TRBV10-3 to TRBJ2-7; D tentatively reads TRBD1 or TRBD2 (5 bases each). The CDR3 runs 13 residues. Germline-derived CDR1 and CDR2 are ENHRY and SYGVKD. V lost 3 bases and J 7 bases, leaving 13 bases between the germline ends. The CDR3 region has the DNA TGTGCCATCAGTGATGGGGCCCCGGGGGAGCAGTACTTC. The encoded protein is CAISDGAPGEQYF.

This clonotype was recorded at least ten times. V gene TRBV5-1 combines with J gene TRBJ2-2, with D perhaps TRBD2 (5 bases). Trimming shortened V by 0 bases and J by 6 bases, and 9 bases separated the two germline ends. This CDR3 spans 14 amino acids. Looked up from germline, CDR1 is SGHRS and CDR2 is YFSETQ. The CDR3 protein is CASSLGGSAGELFF. CDR3 bases: TGCGCCAGCAGCTTGGGAGGGTCCGCCGGGGAGCTGTTTTTT.

This clonotype was observed at least ten times. This chain joins TRBV20-1 and TRBJ1-3; D is possibly TRBD1 (5 bases). V was cut by 4 bases and J by 0 bases, with 16 bases left in between. From germline, CDR1 is DFQATT and CDR2 SNEGSKA (reference sequence). This CDR3 is built from 16 residues. CDR3 region: CSAKETGTVSGNTIYF. CDR3 DNA: TGCAGTGCTAAAGAAACCGGGACGGTCTCTGGAAACACCATATATTTT.

In this sample, this clonotype turned up many times. V usage is TRBV5-5 and J usage is TRBJ1-1; 9 nucleotides align to TRBD1. V was pared by 0 bases and J by 2 bases, with 5 bases of the junction left unmatched. The CDR3 totals 16 residues. Per germline, CDR1 SGHKS and CDR2 YYEKEE (reference sequence). DNA of the CDR3: TGTGCCAGCAGCTTGGGTGGGACAGGGACCAACACTGAAGCTTTCTTT. Encoded protein: CASSLGGTGTNTEAFF.

This clonotype was seen many times. V gene TRBV10-3 combines with J gene TRBJ2-1; D perhaps matches TRBD2 (6 bases). V lost 7 bases to trimming and J lost 2 bases, with 9 bases between them. The CDR3 is made up of 13 amino acids. CDR1 is ENHRY and CDR2 is SYGVKD in the germline V gene. In DNA, the CDR3 is TGTGCCATCACGGGGGAGGCCTACAATGAGCAGTTCTTC. This gives the protein CAITGEAYNEQFF.

On this clonotype itself: This sequence may be a read error, since a much larger clone differs from it by one base. The chain has TRBV12-3 or TRBV12-4 and TRBJ2-3; 14 positions match TRBD2. The CDR3 sequence is 17 residues long. The CDR3 nucleotides read TGTGCCAACAGTCTAACCGGGACTAGCGGGGGAGCGGATACGCAGTATTTT. This encodes CANSLTGTSGGADTQYF.